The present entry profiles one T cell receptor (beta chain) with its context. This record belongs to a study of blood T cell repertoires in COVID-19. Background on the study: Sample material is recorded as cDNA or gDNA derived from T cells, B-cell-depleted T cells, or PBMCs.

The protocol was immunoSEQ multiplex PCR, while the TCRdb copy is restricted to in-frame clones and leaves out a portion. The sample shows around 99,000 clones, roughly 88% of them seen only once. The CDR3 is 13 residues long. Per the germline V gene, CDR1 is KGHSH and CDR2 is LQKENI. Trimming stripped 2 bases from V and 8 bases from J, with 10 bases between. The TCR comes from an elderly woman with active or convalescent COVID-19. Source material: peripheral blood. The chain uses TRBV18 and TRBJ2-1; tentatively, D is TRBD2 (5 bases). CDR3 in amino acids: CASSPTSGDEQFF. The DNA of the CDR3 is TGTGCCAGCTCACCAACTTCCGGGGATGAGCAGTTCTTC. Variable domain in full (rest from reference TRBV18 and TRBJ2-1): NAGVMQNPRHLVRRRGQEARLRCSPMKGHSHVYWYRQLPEEGLKFMVYLQKENIIDESGMPKERFSAEFPKEGPSILRIQQVVRGDSAAYFCASSPTSGDEQFFGPGTRLTVL.